The entry below gives a single T cell receptor beta chain sequence along with its context. Its antigen is as yet unknown. Only in-frame clones appear in the TCRdb table, and some are missing; sequencing was by immunoSEQ multiplex PCR. The data show 110,000 to 150,000 clones, with around nine tenths seen just once and around 1.7% held by the top ten. This sample stems from a study of T cell responses to AZD1222 COVID-19 vaccine. Findings and caveats of the study: Baseline serostatus was positive in only six AZD1222 recipients. Donors were chiefly white British, with a greater number of females, and clonal diversity was perhaps underestimated.

The CDR3 runs to 16 residues. With 0 bases removed from V and 2 bases from J, the gap between germline ends came to 11 bases. The germline gives CDR1 MNHEY, CDR2 SVGAGI. This TCR came from an adult in good health. J is TRBJ1-5 and V is TRBV6-5, with D tentatively TRBD1 (5 bases). The sequenced sample was peripheral blood, obtained on day 0 of AZD1222 vaccination. CDR3 in DNA: TGTGCCAGCAGTTACTCCAGGGTTGATGGCAATCAGCCCCAGCATTTT. This sequence encodes CASSYSRVDGNQPQHF.